Listed below are T cell receptor beta chains from one sample, sequenced in a study of blood T cell repertoires in COVID-19. Sequenced by immunoSEQ multiplex PCR; TCRdb stores in-frame clones only, minus some. The sample contains 270,000 or so clones, 85% to 90% of which appear only once. The sequenced sample consisted of peripheral blood. These receptors were collected from a woman aged 25-40 years with COVID-19, enrolled during active disease. Both conserved end residues are part of each CDR3. D genes are given only for firm matches. The size entry is marked missing in some rows and otherwise reads once, few, many or a size class.

J	D	V	size	DNA	CDR3
TRBJ2-1	-	TRBV30	-	TGTGCCTGGAGCGTCACAGGTTACAATGAGCAGTTCTTC	CAWSVTGYNEQFF
TRBJ1-3	TRBD1	TRBV28	-	TGTGCCAGCAGGGCGACAGGGGGAGCATACCTCTCTGGAAACACCATATATTTT	CASRATGGAYLSGNTIYF
TRBJ2-7	-	TRBV21-1	-	TGTGCCAGCAGCAAAGGGGTACAGGGGACGGGGGAGCAGTACTTC	CASSKGVQGTGEQYF
TRBJ2-2	-	TRBV30	-	TGTGCCTGGAGATCCTACACCGGGGAGCTGTTTTTT	CAWRSYTGELFF
TRBJ2-1	-	TRBV24-1	-	TGTGCCACCAGTGGCTCCCAGGTAAATTACAATGAGCAGTTCTTC	CATSGSQVNYNEQFF
TRBJ2-7	-	TRBV27	-	TGTGCCAGCAGTGTATCCAGGGGTTACTACGAGCAGTACTTC	CASSVSRGYYEQYF
TRBJ1-5	-	TRBV4-1	-	TGCGCCAGCAGCCAAGATTCGTCCTTTCAGCCCCAGCATTTT	CASSQDSSFQPQHF
TRBJ1-1	TRBD1	TRBV2	-	TGTGCCAGCAGGGCGGGACAGATGAACACTGAAGCTTTCTTT	CASRAGQMNTEAFF
TRBJ1-5	TRBD1	TRBV7-9	few	TGTGCCAGCAGCCGACAGGGTGGTGAGCCCCAGCATTTT	CASSRQGGEPQHF
TRBJ2-5	TRBD1	TRBV28	-	TGTGCCAGCAGTCCGGGACAGGGGCGGGGGACCCAGTACTTC	CASSPGQGRGTQYF
TRBJ1-5	-	TRBV19	-	TGTGCCAGTAGTAATATCGTCGGGGTTGGTCAGCCCCAGCATTTT	CASSNIVGVGQPQHF
TRBJ2-6	TRBD1	TRBV5-1	-	TGCGCCAGCAGGGGATGGAGGACAGGGGTGCCTGGGGCCAACGTCCTGACTTTC	CASRGWRTGVPGANVLTF
TRBJ2-5	-	TRBV7-9	-	TGTGCCAGCACCGGAGGGCAGGGAGAGGCCCAAGAGACCCAGTACTTC	CASTGGQGEAQETQYF
TRBJ2-6	-	TRBV7-8	-	TGTGCCAGCAGCTTAACGGCGGGACAGTACTCTGGGGCCAACGTCCTGACTTTC	CASSLTAGQYSGANVLTF
TRBJ1-3	TRBD1	TRBV28	-	TGTGCCAGCAGTTTCGAAGACAGGGCTGGAAACACCATATATTTT	CASSFEDRAGNTIYF
TRBJ1-1	-	TRBV5-1	-	TGCGCCAGCAGCTTGTCCGGGGTCCTAAACACTGAAGCTTTCTTT	CASSLSGVLNTEAFF
TRBJ2-2	TRBD2	TRBV5-6	-	TGTGCCAGCAGCTTGGCCATGGCTAGCGGGGGGGCCGGGGAGCTGTTTTTT	CASSLAMASGGAGELFF
TRBJ1-5	-	TRBV6-5	few	TGTGCCAGCAGTTACGTGGGGGGAAATCAGCCCCAGCATTTT	CASSYVGGNQPQHF
TRBJ1-6	-	TRBV4-2	once	TGTGCCAGCAGCCAAGATTGGAGGAATAATTCACCCCTCCACTTT	CASSQDWRNNSPLHF
TRBJ1-1	-	TRBV29-1	-	TGCAGCGGGGAGACACTGAACACTGAAGCTTTCTTT	CSGETLNTEAFF
TRBJ2-1	TRBD2	TRBV11-2	once	TGTGCCAGCAGGGCAATAGCGGGGGCCTCCTACAATGAGCAGTTCTTC	CASRAIAGASYNEQFF
TRBJ1-5	TRBD1	TRBV5-1	-	TGCGCCAGCAGCAAGGGACAGGGGGTCAATCAGCCCCAGCATTTT	CASSKGQGVNQPQHF
TRBJ2-7	-	TRBV5-1	-	TGCGCCAGCAGCCCGGGACTCACGGGCTACGAGCAGTACTTC	CASSPGLTGYEQYF
TRBJ2-7	-	TRBV27	-	TGTGCCAGCAGTGATTTCCGGGACTCTTCGGGGTCCTACGAGCAGTACTTC	CASSDFRDSSGSYEQYF
TRBJ2-5	-	TRBV6-5	few	TGTGCCAGCGGTAGATTCCAAGAGACCCAGTACTTC	CASGRFQETQYF
TRBJ1-1	TRBD1	TRBV5-4	once	TGTGCCAGCAGGGAGCCGTACAGGGGGGAAGCTTTCTTT	CASREPYRGEAFF
TRBJ1-1	-	TRBV5-5	-	TGTGCCAGCAGCTTACTATCTGAAGCTTTCTTT	CASSLLSEAFF
TRBJ2-7	-	TRBV7-6	-	TGTGCCAGCAGCCCACGTTCGGCGGTCGAGAGCTCCTACGAGCAGTACTTC	CASSPRSAVESSYEQYF
TRBJ1-4	-	TRBV4-2	-	TGTGCCAGCAGCCAAGTACTGGTGGAAAAACTGTTTTTT	CASSQVLVEKLFF
TRBJ2-2	-	TRBV30	-	TGTGCCTGGAGTGTACTTCTCGGAGCGAGCACCGGGGAGCTGTTTTTT	CAWSVLLGASTGELFF
TRBJ2-3	-	TRBV2	-	TGTGCCAGCAGTGATGGCGGGGGCACAGATACGCAGTATTTT	CASSDGGGTDTQYF
TRBJ2-7	-	TRBV1	-	TGCACCAGGACTAGAAGCGGGCTAGCGGGGGGGGAGCAGTACTTC	CTRTRSGLAGGEQYF
TRBJ2-3	TRBD2	TRBV5-1	-	TGCGCCAGCAGCTTGGGACTAGCAGTCACAGATACGCAGTATTTT	CASSLGLAVTDTQYF
TRBJ1-2	-	TRBV25-1	-	TGTGCCAGCAGTGGTTTATTGGGGGCCTATGGCTACACCTTC	CASSGLLGAYGYTF
TRBJ1-4	-	TRBV5-1	-	TGCGCCAGCAGCTACAGGGCCGGGGAAAAACTGTTTTTT	CASSYRAGEKLFF
TRBJ1-2	-	TRBV2	-	TGTGCCAGCCTTCCCCAGGGGAGAAGGCGGGCTGGCTACACCTTC	CASLPQGRRRAGYTF
TRBJ2-6	-	TRBV7-9	-	TGTGCCAGCAGCATACAGGGTTCCGGGGCCAACGTCCTGACTTTC	CASSIQGSGANVLTF
TRBJ1-2	-	TRBV4-2	-	TGTGCCAGCAGCGCACGGGAGGGGGGGGCCTATGGCTACACCTTC	CASSAREGGAYGYTF
TRBJ1-3	-	TRBV28	-	TGTGCCAGCACGCGGGTAACTGGAAACACCATATATTTT	CASTRVTGNTIYF
TRBJ2-5	TRBD1	TRBV15	-	TGTGCCACCAGCTATACACACAGGGGCTCATTTTCGGCCCAGTACTTC	CATSYTHRGSFSAQYF
TRBJ2-1	TRBD2	TRBV2	-	TGTGCCAGCAGGAAGCGGGGGGCCAGCTCCTACAATGAGCAGTTCTTC	CASRKRGASSYNEQFF
TRBJ1-5	-	TRBV4-1	-	TGCGCCAGCAGCCACCGTCCCCAGCATTTT	CASSHRPQHF